The 10 T cell receptor beta chains listed next were all sequenced from one sample in a study of human T cells and chemical hapten exposure. Time point specified: patch test 2, 6 weeks after DPC sensitization. As for treatment: therapeutic diphenylcyclopropenone sensitization with weekly scalp DPC. TCRdb redid the calling of the RACE reads with MiXCR, one entry per CDR3 protein. The table has about 110,000 distinct CDR3 sequences, less than 10% seen once. Source: whole blood, taken in connection with sensitization to the hapten diphenylcyclopropenone (DPC). These TCRs come from a woman aged 40 to 50 with alopecia areata. Some clones in this sample may be carry-over from other donors' samples.

The chain uses TRBV10-3 and TRBJ2-2; D gene unclear. V was trimmed by 1 base and J by 5 bases, leaving 5 bases between them. In germline, CDR1 is ENHRY, CDR2 SYGVKD. The CDR3 sequence is 13 residues long. DNA of the CDR3: TGTGCCATCAGTGAGTTGAAGACCGGGGAGCTGTTTTTT. Its protein product is CAISELKTGELFF.

This clonotype was seen many times. This sequence joins TRBV5-4 and TRBJ1-5; 7 nucleotides line up with TRBD1. With 0 bases clipped from V and 6 bases from J, the junction kept 3 bases outside the gene matches. The V gene's germline CDR1 is SGHNT and CDR2 YYREEE (reference sequence). CDR3 length: 14 residues. The CDR3 region has the DNA TGTGCCAGCAGCTTGGGGGGACAGAGTCAGCCCCAGCATTTT. Its translation is CASSLGGQSQPQHF.

This clonotype was seen a handful of times. The genes are TRBV11-2 and TRBJ2-7; tentatively, D is TRBD1 (6 bases). Germline V gene data show CDR1 as SGHAT and CDR2 as FQNNGV. The CDR3 sequence is 15 residues long. V was shortened by 4 bases and J by 2 bases, with 15 bases between the two germline ends. The CDR3 nucleotides read TGTGCCAGCAGCTGGGAAGGGCAGGGGACCTACGAGCAGTACTTC. The encoded protein is CASSWEGQGTYEQYF.

The chain uses TRBV7-2 and TRBJ1-1; no definite D call. Per the germline V gene, CDR1 is SGHTA and CDR2 is FQGNSA. The CDR3 covers 15 residues. V was pared by 3 bases and J by 1 base, with 12 bases between. Written as DNA, the CDR3 is TGTGCCAGCAGCTTCTCGTGGGCACCGAACACTGAAGCTTTCTTT. It is translated as CASSFSWAPNTEAFF.

V usage is TRBV28 and J usage is TRBJ2-4; D is perhaps TRBD1 or TRBD2 (5 bases each). Germline CDR1 is MDHEN and CDR2 is SYDVKM. Trimming removed 6 bases at V and 4 bases at J, with 22 bases between. The CDR3 is 17 residues long. The CDR3 region is CASRQRMGEKPKNIQYF. CDR3 DNA: TGTGCCAGCAGGCAGAGGATGGGGGAAAAGCCAAAAAACATTCAGTACTTC.

This clonotype came up many times. The chain has TRBV7-9 and TRBJ1-5, with D unresolved. CDR1 SEHNR and CDR2 FQNEAQ come from the germline V gene (reference sequence). V lost 0 bases to trimming and J lost 7 bases, with 10 bases between them. CDR3 length equals 14 residues. The CDR3, as DNA: TGTGCCAGCAGCTTAGCAGCTGGTGACCAGCCCCAGCATTTT. The encoded protein is CASSLAAGDQPQHF.

The table lists this clonotype with a few counts. The V and J genes are TRBV11-2 and TRBJ2-3; 7 positions agree with TRBD2. J gave up 0 bases and V 1 base, and 4 bases lay outside the gene matches. CDR3 size: 16 residues. Germline V CDR1 and CDR2: SGHAT, FQNNGV. The CDR3 DNA sequence: TGTGCCAGCAGCTTAGGAGCGGGACTTAGCACAGATACGCAGTATTTT. Translating it yields CASSLGAGLSTDTQYF.

This clonotype was detected many times. The V gene is TRBV19, the J gene TRBJ2-3; 12 bases are shared with TRBD2. Germline values: CDR1 LNHDA, CDR2 SQIVND (reference sequence). The CDR3 runs to 16 residues. The junction had 10 bases not matched to a gene; V was cut back by 6 bases and J by 6 bases. Here the CDR3 reads CASSLTSGGVSDTQYF. Written as DNA, the CDR3 is TGTGCCAGTAGCCTGACTAGCGGGGGTGTCTCGGATACGCAGTATTTT.

The V and J genes are TRBV18 and TRBJ2-5; no firm D call. CDR3 size: 15 residues. Between the trimmed V and J ends, which lost 0 bases and 0 bases, there was a span of 8 bases. Germline CDR1 reads KGHSH; CDR2 reads LQKENI. CDR3 loop: CASSPPGAYQETQYF. DNA of the CDR3: TGTGCCAGCTCACCACCGGGCGCGTACCAAGAGACCCAGTACTTC.

This clonotype has more than one count but fewer than ten. V usage is TRBV7-2 and J usage is TRBJ2-1; possible D gene TRBD1, 7 bases. Deletions cut 5 bases from V and 3 bases from J, with 23 bases between. CDR1 is SGHTA and CDR2 is FQGNSA in the germline V gene. The CDR3 runs 18 residues. The CDR3 DNA reads as TGTGCCAGCAGCCCAGAGGGGGGTGTGAGGGGGCGCTACAATGAGCAGTTCTTC. As protein: CASSPEGGVRGRYNEQFF.